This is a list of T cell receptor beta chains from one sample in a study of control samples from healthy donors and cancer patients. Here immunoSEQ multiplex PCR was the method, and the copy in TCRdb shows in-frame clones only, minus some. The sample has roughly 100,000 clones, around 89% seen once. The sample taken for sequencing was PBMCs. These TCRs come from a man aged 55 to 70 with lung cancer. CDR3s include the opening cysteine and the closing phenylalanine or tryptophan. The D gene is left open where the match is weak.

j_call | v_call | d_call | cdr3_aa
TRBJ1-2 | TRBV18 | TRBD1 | CASSPGQGNFGHGYTF
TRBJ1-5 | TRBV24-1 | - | CATGEGGGDSNQPQHF
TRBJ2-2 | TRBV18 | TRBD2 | CASSPLAGGTTGELFF
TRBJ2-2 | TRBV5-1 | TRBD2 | CASSPGRVGELFF
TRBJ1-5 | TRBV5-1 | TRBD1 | CASSPGQANQPQHF
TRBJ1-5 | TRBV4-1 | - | CASSQDILAQPQHF
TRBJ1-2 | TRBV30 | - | CAWSVNRVDGYTF
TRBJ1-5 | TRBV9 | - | CASSVEGNSNQPQHF
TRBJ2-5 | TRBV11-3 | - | CASSLVGGLLETQYF
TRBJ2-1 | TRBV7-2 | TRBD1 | CASSLRQGRLNEQFF
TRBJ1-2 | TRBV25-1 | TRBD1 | CASSQKGTGAYGYTF
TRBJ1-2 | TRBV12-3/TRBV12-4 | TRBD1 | CASSQQGAPGYTF
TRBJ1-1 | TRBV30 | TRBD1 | CAWSLGTAIYMNTEAFF
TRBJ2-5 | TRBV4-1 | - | CASSQDQYRGEGRQETQYF
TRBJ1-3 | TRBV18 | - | CASSPGTQVRASGNTIYF
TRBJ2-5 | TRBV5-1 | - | CASSLGTSQETQYF
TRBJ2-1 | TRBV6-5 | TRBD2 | CASSRGLAGGNEQFF
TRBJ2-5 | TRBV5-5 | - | CASSNPWRKETQYF
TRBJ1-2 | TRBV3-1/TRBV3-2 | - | CASSQEEARRGYTF
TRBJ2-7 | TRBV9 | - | CASSVGSVGMLGVYEQYF
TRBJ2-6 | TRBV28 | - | CASSFRGTGANVLTF
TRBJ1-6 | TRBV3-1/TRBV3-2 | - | CASKTGHLNSPLHF
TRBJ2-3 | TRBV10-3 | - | CATSPGPDTNTQYF
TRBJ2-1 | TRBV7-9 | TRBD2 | CASSLGQRGGNEQFF
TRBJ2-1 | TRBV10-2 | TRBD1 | CASSEAGQGVEQFF
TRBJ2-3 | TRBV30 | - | CAWSVPRLGDTQYF
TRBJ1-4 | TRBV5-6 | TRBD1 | CASSFQGDPNEKLFF
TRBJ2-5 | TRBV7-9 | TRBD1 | CASSPGTGEETQYF
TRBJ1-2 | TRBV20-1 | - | CSATEHYGYTF
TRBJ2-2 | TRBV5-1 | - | CASSLGATNTGELFF
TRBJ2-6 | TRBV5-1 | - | CASRGSGANVLTF
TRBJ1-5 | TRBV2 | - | CASSERDGEPSNQPQHF
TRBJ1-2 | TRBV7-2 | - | CASSLVGYGYTF
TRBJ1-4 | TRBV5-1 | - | CASSLTGNGEKLFF
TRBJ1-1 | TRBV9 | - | CASSGQGRLGGEAFF
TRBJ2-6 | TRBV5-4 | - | CASSYSGRGANVLTF
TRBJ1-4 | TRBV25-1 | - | CASSSHDGTVFQKLFF
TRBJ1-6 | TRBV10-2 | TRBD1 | CASRQGWDSPLHF
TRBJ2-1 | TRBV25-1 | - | CASSEYQMDGNEQFF
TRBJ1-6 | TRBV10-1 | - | CASSDSGIYSPLHF